What follows are 27 T cell receptor beta chains derived from one specimen sequenced in a study of T-cell reconstitution after alpha-beta-depleted transplantation in children. Unique molecular identifiers tagged the TCRbeta library. TCRdb re-called the PCR reads with MiXCR, one entry per CDR3 protein. The data hold over 100,000 distinct CDR3 sequences, with about 7.5% observed a single time. The sequencing here drew on PBMCs, taken before TCRalphabeta/CD19-depleted stem cell transplant. These receptors were obtained from a boy aged 2 to 10 with acute lymphoblastic leukemia, due to receive a stem cell transplant.

This clonotype was observed many times. The V call is TRBV20-1, the J call TRBJ1-5; a weak D match, TRBD1 (6 bases). V gave up 6 bases and J gave up 6 bases, with 12 bases separating them. This CDR3 contains 12 residues. In germline, CDR1 is DFQATT, CDR2 SNEGSKA (reference sequence). Written as DNA, the CDR3 is TGCAGTGCCCACACAGGGTCTCAGCCCCAGCATTTT. This encodes CSAHTGSQPQHF.

This chain joins TRBV20-1 and TRBJ1-1, with D uncertain. This CDR3 has 10 residues. Per the germline V gene, CDR1 is DFQATT and CDR2 is SNEGSKA (reference sequence). The V and J ends lost 6 bases and 11 bases respectively, with 13 bases between them. The CDR3 is CSANPLLAFF. CDR3 DNA sequence: TGCAGTGCAAATCCCCTACTGGCTTTCTTT.

This clonotype was recorded many times. The chain combines TRBV28 with TRBJ2-1, with 7 bases lining up with TRBD2. V lost 6 bases and J lost 3; bases outside the gene matches: 8. CDR1 is MDHEN, CDR2 SYDVKM, per germline. The CDR3 extends over 15 amino acids. This CDR3 is CASRSGGTFYNEQFF. CDR3 DNA sequence: TGTGCCAGCAGATCCGGGGGGACCTTCTACAATGAGCAGTTCTTC.

This clonotype has only a few counts. The chain joins TRBV10-3 to TRBJ1-2, with 12 nucleotides matching TRBD1. Looked up from germline, CDR1 is ENHRY and CDR2 is SYGVKD. This CDR3 has 14 amino acids. The junction had 3 bases not matched to a gene; V was cut back by 4 bases and J by 6 bases. Here the CDR3 reads CAISGDRGQDGYTF. The CDR3 DNA sequence: TGTGCCATCAGTGGGGACAGGGGGCAGGATGGCTACACCTTC.

This clonotype was found a few times. CDR3: CASSQSLAGNYNEQFF. The CDR3 DNA sequence: TGCGCCAGCAGTCAATCCTTAGCGGGAAATTACAATGAGCAGTTCTTC. This chain links TRBV4-1 with TRBJ2-1; 8 bases are a match to TRBD2. The CDR3 totals 16 residues. CDR1 MGHRA and CDR2 YSYEKL come from the germline V gene. V lost 6 bases and J lost 4; bases outside the gene matches: 11.

This clonotype was seen more than once but under ten times. The gene calls are TRBV7-2 and TRBJ2-7; 8 nucleotides line up with TRBD2. CDR3 length: 15 amino acids. With 5 bases clipped from V and 2 bases from J, the junction kept 8 bases outside the gene matches. Germline V gene sequence: CDR1 SGHTA, CDR2 FQGNSA. The CDR3 loop is CASSPQRGLPYEQYF. The DNA of the CDR3 is TGTGCCAGCAGCCCTCAGCGGGGGCTCCCCTACGAGCAGTACTTC.

This clonotype was seen at least ten times. The chain combines TRBV3-1 with TRBJ2-1; 8 bases match TRBD2. Germline V gene data show CDR1 as LGHDT and CDR2 as YNNKEL (reference sequence). J was trimmed by 0 bases and V by 5 bases; bases with no gene match: 9. The CDR3 totals 17 residues. The DNA of the CDR3 is TGTGCCAGCAGCTCACCAGGGCGGGGGGTCTCCTACAATGAGCAGTTCTTC. As protein: CASSSPGRGVSYNEQFF.

The chain recombines TRBV6-5 with TRBJ1-6, with D possibly TRBD1 on 5 matching bases. V was shortened by 2 bases and J by 9 bases, with 11 bases between the two germline ends. The CDR3 spans 14 residues. Germline V lookup: CDR1 MNHEY, CDR2 SVGAGI. CDR3 sequence reads: CASSYGRDSSPLHF. DNA of the CDR3: TGTGCCAGCAGTTACGGCAGGGACTCTTCACCCCTCCACTTT.

This clonotype was recorded many times. The rearrangement links TRBV4-1 to TRBJ2-2, with a possible D match to TRBD1 (5 bases). CDR1 is MGHRA, CDR2 YSYEKL, per germline. The CDR3 is 15 amino acids. The germline V and J ends were trimmed by 0 bases and 1 base, with 6 bases remaining between them. CDR3 nucleotides: TGCGCCAGCAGCCAAGAAGGGGAGAACACCGGGGAGCTGTTTTTT. It yields the protein CASSQEGENTGELFF.

This clonotype was seen repeatedly, ten times or more. The chain uses TRBV5-6 and TRBJ2-7, with 10 bases lining up with TRBD2. CDR3 size: 17 residues. Losses at the gene ends were 3 bases for V and 2 bases for J; bases not matched to a gene: 11. Germline V CDR1 and CDR2: SGHDT, YYEEEE. The CDR3 DNA follows: TGTGCCAGCAGCTCCTACTCTCTAGCGGGGGAGACCTACGAGCAGTACTTC. It specifies CASSSYSLAGETYEQYF.

This clonotype appeared a few times. Here the CDR3 DNA reads TGCAGTGCTAGTTACGGAGTCTATGGCTACACCTTC. It encodes CSASYGVYGYTF. The J gene is TRBJ1-2, the V gene TRBV20-1, with unresolved D. V shed 3 bases and J shed 4 bases, with 9 bases lying between them. This CDR3 has 12 residues. From germline, CDR1 is DFQATT and CDR2 SNEGSKA (reference sequence).

Ten or more counts support this clonotype. The genes are TRBV6-6 and TRBJ2-3, with D unresolved. Trimming removed 6 bases from V and 2 bases from J, with 9 bases in between. This CDR3 comprises 13 residues. Germline CDR1 and CDR2: MNHNY and SVGAGI (reference sequence). The CDR3 nucleotides are TGTGCCAGCAGGGTCGCGAACACAGATACGCAGTATTTT. Protein: CASRVANTDTQYF.

This clonotype was found many times. The chain has TRBV20-1 and TRBJ2-7; TRBD2 matches 7 bases. This CDR3 comprises 16 residues. J was trimmed by 6 bases and V by 1 base; bases with no gene match: 15. CDR1 is DFQATT and CDR2 is SNEGSKA in the germline V gene (reference sequence). The CDR3 coding sequence is TGCAGTGCTAGAGTTCCGTCTGGGGGTGTAGCGGGCGAGCAGTACTTC. Its protein product is CSARVPSGGVAGEQYF.

This clonotype has only a few counts. This chain uses TRBV6-1 with TRBJ1-3, with unresolved D. V shed 4 bases and J shed 0 bases, with 7 bases lying between them. CDR1 and CDR2 (germline): MNHNS, SASEGT. The CDR3 covers 14 residues. The CDR3 sequence: CASSVKTSGNTIYF. The CDR3 bases are TGTGCCAGCAGTGTCAAGACCTCTGGAAACACCATATATTTT.

This clonotype was counted between two and nine times. The chain links TRBV3-1 to TRBJ1-6; TRBD1 might be the D (6 bases). Trimming removed 3 bases at V and 7 bases at J, with 10 bases between. Germline lookup yields CDR1 LGHDT and CDR2 YNNKEL (reference sequence). The CDR3 length is 14 residues. The CDR3 loop reads CASSQIDRNSPLHF. CDR3 nucleotide sequence: TGTGCCAGCAGCCAGATCGACAGGAATTCACCCCTCCACTTT.

This chain uses TRBV7-8 with TRBJ2-3, with TRBD2 matching 7 bases. This CDR3 is built from 15 residues. Trimming removed 0 bases from V and 6 bases from J; junction bases left unmatched: 6. Germline loops: CDR1 SGHVS, CDR2 FQNEAQ. CDR3 DNA sequence: TGTGCCAGCAGCTTAGCCTCAGCGGGGTTGGATACGCAGTATTTT. Amino acid sequence: CASSLASAGLDTQYF.

CDR3 region: CASSPRSSYNEQFF. CDR3 DNA sequence: TGTGCCAGCAGCCCCAGGAGCTCCTACAATGAGCAGTTCTTC. The chain employs TRBV6-1 and TRBJ2-1, with D hard to call. Trimming took 6 bases from V and 0 from J, leaving 9 bases between them. The V gene's germline CDR1 is MNHNS and CDR2 SASEGT. There are 14 residues in the CDR3.

The V call is TRBV19, the J call TRBJ2-3, with 8 bases matching TRBD2. Looked up from germline, CDR1 is LNHDA and CDR2 is SQIVND (reference sequence). The CDR3 is 15 amino acids. After removal of 5 bases from V and 4 bases from J, the junction contained 8 bases not matched to a gene. CDR3 DNA: TGTGCCAGTAGTTATGCGGGGGGCGGCGCAGATACGCAGTATTTT. This codes for CASSYAGGGADTQYF.

This clonotype was counted a few times. The CDR3 coding sequence is TGCAGTGCTTTCCCCTGGGACAGGGGAAGTAACGAGCAGTACTTC. This encodes CSAFPWDRGSNEQYF. The chain is built from TRBV20-1 and TRBJ2-7; TRBD1 matches 10 bases. Germline CDR1 is DFQATT and CDR2 is SNEGSKA (reference sequence). Trimming took 5 bases from V and 5 from J; bases not matched to a gene: 12. This CDR3 has 15 amino acids.

V and J are TRBV20-1 and TRBJ2-5, with 11 bases aligning to TRBD2. Germline CDR1 reads DFQATT; CDR2 reads SNEGSKA (reference sequence). Germline trimming cut 5 bases from V and 3 bases from J; bases unmatched to any gene: 11. This CDR3 is built from 16 residues. DNA of the CDR3: TGCAGTGCTGGACGGTTTAGCGGGGGGGCCGAAGAGACCCAGTACTTC. Its translation is CSAGRFSGGAEETQYF.

Of note for this clonotype: A much bigger clone sits one base away, suggesting this may be a read error. The chain has TRBV9 and TRBJ2-5; 8 nucleotides agree with TRBD2. The CDR3 extends over 15 amino acids. Germline-derived CDR1 and CDR2 are SGDLS and YYNGEE. The CDR3 DNA is TGTGCCGGCAGCGGGGTAGCGGGGCGGCGGGAGACCCAGTACTTC. This gives the protein CAGSGVAGRRETQYF.

This clonotype was seen at least ten times. The genes are TRBV12-3 or TRBV12-4 and TRBJ1-3; unclear D gene. V lost 7 bases and J lost 0, with 22 bases in between. This CDR3 spans 18 amino acids. The CDR3 sequence is CASTRLQMVTASGNTIYF. Written as DNA, the CDR3 is TGTGCCAGCACCCGACTTCAGATGGTTACCGCCTCTGGAAACACCATATATTTT.

There are many counts of this clonotype. This sequence joins TRBV20-1 and TRBJ2-1, with D perhaps TRBD1 (6 bases). The V and J ends lost 0 bases and 6 bases respectively, with 9 bases between them. From germline, CDR1 is DFQATT and CDR2 SNEGSKA (reference sequence). This CDR3 has 13 residues. The CDR3 loop is CSAREDRVNEQFF. CDR3 nucleotide sequence: TGCAGTGCTAGAGAGGACAGAGTCAATGAGCAGTTCTTC.

This sequence joins TRBV10-3 and TRBJ2-2; 12 nucleotides line up with TRBD2. Germline assignment: CDR1 ENHRY and CDR2 SYGVKD. The CDR3 extends over 16 amino acids. Trimming took 4 bases from V and 6 from J; bases not matched to a gene: 6. CDR3 sequence (DNA): TGTGCCATCAGTGTCACTAGCGGGGGGATATCCGGGGAGCTGTTTTTT. Amino acids: CAISVTSGGISGELFF.

Relative to its sample, this clonotype is hyperexpanded. This rearrangement joins TRBV11-3 to TRBJ2-1; 8 positions agree with TRBD1. The CDR3 has 18 amino acids. V lost 1 base, J lost 1 base, and 9 bases stayed unmatched. Germline CDR1 and CDR2: SGHNT and YENEEA. The CDR3 sequence: CASSLVFGTGASYNEQFF. CDR3 DNA: TGTGCCAGCAGCTTAGTGTTCGGGACAGGCGCTTCCTACAATGAGCAGTTCTTC. Combining the CDR3 with reference TRBV11-3 and TRBJ2-1 gives the whole variable domain EAGVVQSPRYKIIEKKQPVAFWCNPISGHNTLYWYLQNLGQGPELLIRYENEEAVDDSQLPKDRFSAERLKGVDSTLKIQPAELGDSAVYLCASSLVFGTGASYNEQFFGPGTRLTVL.

Comment on this clonotype: A junction boundary mismatches the germline segment, possibly from a read error. The CDR3 region is CASSFASASSGANVLTF. CDR3 coding DNA: TGTGCTAGCAGCTTTGCGAGCGCATCGTCTGGGGCCAACGTCCTGACTTTC. The chain couples TRBV7-7 to TRBJ2-6; no clear D gene. Germline lookup yields CDR1 SSHAT and CDR2 FNYEAQ (reference sequence). The CDR3 sequence is 17 residues long.

Ten or more counts support this clonotype. This chain uses TRBV28 with TRBJ2-5, with D possibly TRBD2 on 5 matching bases. Trimming left V 10 bases short and J 5 bases short, with 17 bases between. Germline V gene data show CDR1 as MDHEN and CDR2 as SYDVKM. The CDR3 consists of 13 residues. The CDR3 bases are TGTGCCACCCTCGGACTGACTGATGAGACCCAGTACTTC. Translation gives CATLGLTDETQYF. The full variable domain, its missing parts supplied by reference TRBV28 and TRBJ2-5, is DVKVTQSSRYLVKRTGEKVFLECVQDMDHENMFWYRQDPGLGLRLIYFSYDVKMKEKGDIPEGYSVSREKKERFSLILESASTNQTSMYLCATLGLTDETQYFGPGTRLLVL.